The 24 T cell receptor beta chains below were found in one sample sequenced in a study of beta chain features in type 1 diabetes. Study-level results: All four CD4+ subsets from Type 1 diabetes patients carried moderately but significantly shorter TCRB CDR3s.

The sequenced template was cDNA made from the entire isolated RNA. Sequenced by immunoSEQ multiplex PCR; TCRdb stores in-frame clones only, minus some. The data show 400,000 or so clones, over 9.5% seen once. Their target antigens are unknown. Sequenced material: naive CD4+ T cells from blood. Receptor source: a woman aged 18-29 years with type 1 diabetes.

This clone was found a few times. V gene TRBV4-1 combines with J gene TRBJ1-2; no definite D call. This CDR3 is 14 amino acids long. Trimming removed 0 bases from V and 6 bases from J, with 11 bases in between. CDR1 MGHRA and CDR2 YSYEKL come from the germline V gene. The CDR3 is CASSQEGQRDGYTF. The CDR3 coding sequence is TGCGCCAGCAGCCAAGAAGGGCAGCGGGATGGCTACACCTTC.

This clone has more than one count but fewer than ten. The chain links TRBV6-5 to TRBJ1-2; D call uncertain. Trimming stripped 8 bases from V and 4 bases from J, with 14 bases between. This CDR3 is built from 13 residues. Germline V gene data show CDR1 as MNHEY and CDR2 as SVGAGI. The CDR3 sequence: CASSRRVGYGYTF. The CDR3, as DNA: TGTGCCAGCTCACGCCGGGTTGGCTATGGCTACACCTTC.

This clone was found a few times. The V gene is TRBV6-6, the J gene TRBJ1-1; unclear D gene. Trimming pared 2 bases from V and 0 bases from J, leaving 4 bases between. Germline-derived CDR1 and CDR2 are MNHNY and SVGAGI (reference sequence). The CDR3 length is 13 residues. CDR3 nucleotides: TGTGCCAGCAGTTACGAGATGAACACTGAAGCTTTCTTT. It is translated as CASSYEMNTEAFF.

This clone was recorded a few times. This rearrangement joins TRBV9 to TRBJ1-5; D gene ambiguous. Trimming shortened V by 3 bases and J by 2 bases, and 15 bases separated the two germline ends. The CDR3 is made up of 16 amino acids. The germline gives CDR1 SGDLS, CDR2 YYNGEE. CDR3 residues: CASSAGLESGNQPQHF. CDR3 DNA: TGTGCCAGCAGCGCCGGGTTGGAGTCTGGCAATCAGCCCCAGCATTTT.

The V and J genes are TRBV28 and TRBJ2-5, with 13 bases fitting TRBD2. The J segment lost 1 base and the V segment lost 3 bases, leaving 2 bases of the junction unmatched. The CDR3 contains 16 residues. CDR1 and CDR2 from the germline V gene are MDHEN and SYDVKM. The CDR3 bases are TGTGCCAGCAGTTTTGGGACTAGCGGGACCCAAGAGACCCAGTACTTC. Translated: CASSFGTSGTQETQYF.

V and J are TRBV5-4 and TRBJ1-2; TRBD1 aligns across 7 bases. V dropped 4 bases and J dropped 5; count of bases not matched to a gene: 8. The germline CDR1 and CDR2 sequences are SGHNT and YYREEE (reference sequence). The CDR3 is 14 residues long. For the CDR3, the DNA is TGTGCCAGCAGCACCATCGACAGGGAGTATGGCTACACCTTC. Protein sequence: CASSTIDREYGYTF.

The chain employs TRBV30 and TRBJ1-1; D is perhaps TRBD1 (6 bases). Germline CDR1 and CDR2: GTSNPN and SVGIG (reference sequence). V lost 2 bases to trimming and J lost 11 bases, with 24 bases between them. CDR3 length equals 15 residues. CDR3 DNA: TGTGCCTGGAGTTCCTACCTAGGGGGGGCGGCGAGGGCTTTCTTT. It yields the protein CAWSSYLGGAARAFF.

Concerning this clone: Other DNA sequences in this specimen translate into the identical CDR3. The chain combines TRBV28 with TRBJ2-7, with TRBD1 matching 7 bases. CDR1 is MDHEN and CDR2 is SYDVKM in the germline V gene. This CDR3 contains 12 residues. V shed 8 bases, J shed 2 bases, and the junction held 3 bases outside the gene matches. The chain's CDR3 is CASRDRPYEQYF. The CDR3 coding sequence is TGTGCCAGCCGGGACAGACCCTACGAGCAGTACTTC.

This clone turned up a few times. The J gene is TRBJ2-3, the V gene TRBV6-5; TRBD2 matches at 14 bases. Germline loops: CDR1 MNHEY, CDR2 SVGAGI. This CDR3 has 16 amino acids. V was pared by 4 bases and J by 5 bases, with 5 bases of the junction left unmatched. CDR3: CASSSGTSGSGDTQYF. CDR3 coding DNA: TGTGCCAGCAGTTCGGGGACTAGCGGGAGTGGAGATACGCAGTATTTT.

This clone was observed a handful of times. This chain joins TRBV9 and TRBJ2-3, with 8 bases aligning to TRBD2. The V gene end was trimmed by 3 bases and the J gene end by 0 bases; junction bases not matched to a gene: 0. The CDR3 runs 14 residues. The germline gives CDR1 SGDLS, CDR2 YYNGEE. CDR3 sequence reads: CASSASGSTDTQYF. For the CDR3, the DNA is TGTGCCAGCAGCGCTAGCGGGAGCACAGATACGCAGTATTTT.

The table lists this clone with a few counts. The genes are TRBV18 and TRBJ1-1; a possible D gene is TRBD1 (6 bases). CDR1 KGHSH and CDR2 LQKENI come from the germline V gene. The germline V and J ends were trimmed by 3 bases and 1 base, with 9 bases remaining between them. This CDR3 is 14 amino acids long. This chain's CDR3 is CASSPAQGNTEAFF. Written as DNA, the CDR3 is TGTGCCAGCTCACCCGCACAGGGGAACACTGAAGCTTTCTTT.

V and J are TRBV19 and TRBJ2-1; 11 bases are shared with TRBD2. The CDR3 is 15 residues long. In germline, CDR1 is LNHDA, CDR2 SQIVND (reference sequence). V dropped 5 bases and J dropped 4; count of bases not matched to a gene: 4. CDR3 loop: CASSLAGGTYNEQFF. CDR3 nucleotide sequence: TGTGCCAGTAGTTTAGCGGGAGGGACTTACAATGAGCAGTTCTTC. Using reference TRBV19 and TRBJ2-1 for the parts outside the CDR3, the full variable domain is DGGITQSPKYLFRKEGQNVTLSCEQNLNHDAMYWYRQDPGQGLRLIYYSQIVNDFQKGDIAEGYSVSREKKESFPLTVTSAQKNPTAFYLCASSLAGGTYNEQFFGPGTRLTVL.

As DNA, the CDR3 is TGTGCCAGCAGCCCCCGGGGGGTCGAGCAGTACTTC. This sequence encodes CASSPRGVEQYF. The genes are TRBV9 and TRBJ2-7; 7 nucleotides align to TRBD2. The germline V gene has CDR1 SGDLS and CDR2 YYNGEE. The CDR3 length is 12 residues. Germline trimming cut 4 bases from V and 6 bases from J; bases unmatched to any gene: 4.

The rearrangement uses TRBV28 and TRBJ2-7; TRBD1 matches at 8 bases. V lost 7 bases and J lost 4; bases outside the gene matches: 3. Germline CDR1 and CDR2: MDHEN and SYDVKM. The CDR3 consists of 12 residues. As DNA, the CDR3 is TGTGCCAGCACGACAGGGGAATACGAGCAGTACTTC. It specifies CASTTGEYEQYF.

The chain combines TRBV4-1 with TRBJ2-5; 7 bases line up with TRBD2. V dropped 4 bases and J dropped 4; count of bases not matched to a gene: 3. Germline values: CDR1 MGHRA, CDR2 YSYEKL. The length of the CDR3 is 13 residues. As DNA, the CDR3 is TGCGCCAGCAGCCGGCGGGGGTCAGAGACCCAGTACTTC. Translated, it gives CASSRRGSETQYF.

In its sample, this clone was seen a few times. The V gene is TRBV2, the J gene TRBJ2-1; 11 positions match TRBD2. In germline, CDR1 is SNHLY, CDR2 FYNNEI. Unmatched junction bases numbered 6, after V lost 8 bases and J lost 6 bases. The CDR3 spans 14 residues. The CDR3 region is CASCRTSGSNEQFF. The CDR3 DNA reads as TGTGCCAGCTGTAGGACTAGCGGGTCCAATGAGCAGTTCTTC.

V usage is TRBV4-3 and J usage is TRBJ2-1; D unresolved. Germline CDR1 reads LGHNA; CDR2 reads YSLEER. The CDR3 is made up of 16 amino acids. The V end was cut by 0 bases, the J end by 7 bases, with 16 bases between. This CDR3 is CASSQDPRSTRNEQFF. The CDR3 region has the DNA TGCGCCAGCAGCCAAGACCCTAGATCGACCCGAAATGAGCAGTTCTTC.

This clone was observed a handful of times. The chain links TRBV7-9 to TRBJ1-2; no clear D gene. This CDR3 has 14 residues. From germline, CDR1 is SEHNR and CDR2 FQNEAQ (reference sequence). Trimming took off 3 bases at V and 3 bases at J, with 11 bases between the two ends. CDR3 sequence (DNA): TGTGCCAGCAGCTTTCCCCCAGAGGACTATGGCTACACCTTC. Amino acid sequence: CASSFPPEDYGYTF.

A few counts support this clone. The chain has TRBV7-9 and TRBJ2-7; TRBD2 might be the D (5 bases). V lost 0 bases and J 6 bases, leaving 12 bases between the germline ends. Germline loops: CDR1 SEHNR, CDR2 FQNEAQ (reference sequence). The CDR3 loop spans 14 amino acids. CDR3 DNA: TGTGCCAGCAGCTTAGCGCCCCCCCGGGGCGAGCAGTACTTC. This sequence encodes CASSLAPPRGEQYF.

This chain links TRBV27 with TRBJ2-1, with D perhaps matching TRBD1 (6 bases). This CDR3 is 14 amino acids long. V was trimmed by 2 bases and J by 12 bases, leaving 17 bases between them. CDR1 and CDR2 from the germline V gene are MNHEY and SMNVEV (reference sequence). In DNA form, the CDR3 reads TGTGCCAGCAGTTTACAGGGGACAAGCGGTTTGCAGTTCTTC. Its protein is CASSLQGTSGLQFF.

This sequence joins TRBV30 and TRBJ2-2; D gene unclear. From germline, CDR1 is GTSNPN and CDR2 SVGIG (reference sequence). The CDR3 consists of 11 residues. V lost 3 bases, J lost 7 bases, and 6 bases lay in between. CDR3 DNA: TGTGCCTGGAGACAATTCGGGGAGCTGTTTTTT. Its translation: CAWRQFGELFF.

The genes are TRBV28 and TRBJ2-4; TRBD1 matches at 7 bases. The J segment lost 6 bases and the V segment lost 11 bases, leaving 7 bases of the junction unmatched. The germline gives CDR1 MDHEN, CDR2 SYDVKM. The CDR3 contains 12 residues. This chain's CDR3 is CAVRDSSNIQYF. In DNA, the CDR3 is TGTGCCGTAAGGGACAGTTCAAACATTCAGTACTTC.

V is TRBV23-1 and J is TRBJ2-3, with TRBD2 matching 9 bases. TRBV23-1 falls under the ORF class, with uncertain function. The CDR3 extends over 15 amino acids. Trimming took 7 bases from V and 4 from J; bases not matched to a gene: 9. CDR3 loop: CASMRGGQESDTQYF. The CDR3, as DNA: TGCGCCAGCATGCGGGGGGGCCAAGAGTCAGATACGCAGTATTTT.

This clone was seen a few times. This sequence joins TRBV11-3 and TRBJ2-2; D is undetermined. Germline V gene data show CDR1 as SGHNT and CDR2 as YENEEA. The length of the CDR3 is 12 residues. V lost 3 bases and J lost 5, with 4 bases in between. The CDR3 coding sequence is TGTGCCAGCAGCTTCCAAACCGGGGAGCTGTTTTTT. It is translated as CASSFQTGELFF.